Following are 4 T cell receptor beta chains from one sample sequenced in a study of regulatory T cells in long-lasting Graves disease. Documented time point: persistent/refractory GD, antithyroid drugs over 5 years with positive TRAb. PBMCs provided the RNA from which the TCR library was made. Construction of TCR beta libraries relied on iRepertoire HTBI primers and on Arm-PCR targeting CDR3 regions. One entry per CDR3 protein, called by TCRdb with MiXCR from the multiplex PCR reads. In the table there are about 460,000 distinct CDR3 sequences, 20% to 25% of which are singletons. The specimen was peripheral blood mononuclear cells (PBMCs), collected when the disease was refractory, from a patient treated with antithyroid drugs. These receptors all stem from a female donor with Graves disease.

In regard to this clonotype: This likely traces to a read error, being one base from a far larger clone. The chain is built from TRBV12-3 or TRBV12-4 and TRBJ2-4; TRBD1 might be the D (5 bases). The DNA end is a closer match to TRBJ1-2, so the J assignment may be wrong. The CDR3 covers 13 residues. DNA for the CDR3: TGTGCCAGCAGTTTTTCCCGGGGCTGTGGCTACACCTTC. The encoded protein is CASSFSRGCGYTF.

This clonotype was counted only a few times. This sequence joins TRBV7-9 and TRBJ1-4; D remains ambiguous. The CDR3 is 11 amino acids. Germline assignment: CDR1 SEHNR and CDR2 FQNEAQ (reference sequence). This chain's CDR3 is CSVGNNEKLFF. DNA for the CDR3: TGTTCAGTCGGAAATAATGAAAAACTGTTTTTT.

V and J are TRBV6-5 and TRBJ1-2, with D possibly TRBD1 on 5 matching bases. The CDR3 extends over 15 amino acids. Trimming stripped 0 bases from V and 4 bases from J, with 12 bases between. Germline assignment: CDR1 MNHEY and CDR2 SVGAGI. CDR3: CASSYSGAPRYGYTF. Here the CDR3 DNA reads TGTGCCAGCAGTTACTCAGGGGCACCCCGCTATGGCTACACCTTC.

The chain is built from TRBV7-3 and TRBJ2-5; 10 bases match TRBD2. The J call may be faulty, since TRBJ2-1 better matches the DNA end. Germline assignment: CDR1 SGHTA and CDR2 FQGTGA. The CDR3 has 15 amino acids. This CDR3 is CASSPLAGVSNEQFF. DNA for the CDR3: TGTGCCAGCAGTCCCCTAGCGGGGGTGTCCAATGAGCAGTTCTTC.